These T cell receptor beta chains were read from a single sample in a study of regulatory T cells in long-lasting Graves disease. TCRdb re-derived calls from the multiplex PCR reads in MiXCR, one entry per CDR3 protein. The table has 580,000 or so distinct CDR3 sequences, about 16% seen once. These data also featured in a second study, about T cells in Graves' hyperthyroidism and ophthalmopathy.

Source: peripheral blood mononuclear cells (PBMCs), taken at new diagnosis, from a patient treated with antithyroid drugs. The receptors come from a young man with Graves disease. Each CDR3 is given with its conserved first and last residue. Each record gives: D gene, clone size, V gene, J gene, CDR3 DNA, CDR3 protein. A D gene is named only where the DNA matches it firmly. The size entry is marked missing in some rows and otherwise reads once, few, many or a size class.

-	few	TRBV28	TRBJ1-5	TGTGCCAGCAGTTTAGGTACAGCCCGGCCCCAGCATTTT	CASSLGTARPQHF
TRBD2	many	TRBV20-1	TRBJ2-3	TGCAGTGCTAGAAAAGCGGGAGCGGGCACAGATACGCAGTATTTT	CSARKAGAGTDTQYF
TRBD2	many	TRBV15	TRBJ2-1	TGTGCCACCAGCAGAGATCATGCGGGAGGGCCGAACAATGAGCAGTTCTTC	CATSRDHAGGPNNEQFF
-	few	TRBV29-1	TRBJ1-2	TGCAGCGTTATGCCTTCAGTTGGCTACACCTTC	CSVMPSVGYTF
-	few	TRBV7-9	TRBJ2-5	TGTGCCAGCAGCTCCTCCGTTATCACACAGACAACTCTGGAGACCCAGTACTTC	CASSSSVITQTTLETQYF
-	many	TRBV29-1	TRBJ1-1	TGCAGCGTCCAAGGGGTTACCACTGAAGCTTTCTTT	CSVQGVTTEAFF
-	-	TRBV7-3	TRBJ2-5	TGTGCCAGCAGCTTAATTGGGGGAGGCACAGAGACCCAGTACTTC	CASSLIGGGTETQYF
-	many	TRBV30	TRBJ1-1	TGTGCCTGGAGTCGAGTATCGAACACTGAAGCTTTCTTT	CAWSRVSNTEAFF
-	-	TRBV11-1	TRBJ2-7	TGTGCCAGCAGCTTAGCCCCGGGCCTCCTCTACGAGCAGTACTTC	CASSLAPGLLYEQYF
-	-	TRBV30	TRBJ1-6	TGTGCCTGGAGGGGGACGGACGGTAGAAATTCACCCCTCCACTTT	CAWRGTDGRNSPLHF
-	-	TRBV27	TRBJ2-7	TGTGCCAGCAGGGTTTACGGCCCTACCTCCTACGAGCAGTACTTC	CASRVYGPTSYEQYF
-	-	TRBV9	TRBJ2-1	TGTGCCAGCAGCCCACCAAATGGAGGAACTGAGCAGTTCTTC	CASSPPNGGTEQFF
-	-	TRBV20-1	TRBJ1-3	TGCAGTGCTAGGTCGAGTCGGACTGGAAACACCATATATTTT	CSARSSRTGNTIYF
-	few	TRBV7-2	TRBJ2-7	TGTGCCAGCAGTCAGTCGGTGGCCTACGAGCAGTACTTC	CASSQSVAYEQYF
TRBD2	-	TRBV20-1	TRBJ2-3	TGCAGTGCTAGAGATCGGAGACTAGCGGGGTTAGGTCTCATAGATACGCAGTATTTT	CSARDRRLAGLGLIDTQYF
TRBD1	few	TRBV5-1	TRBJ1-1	TGCGCCAGCAGCTTGGAAGGGACAGGGGCTGAAGCTTTCTTT	CASSLEGTGAEAFF
TRBD2	few	TRBV20-1	TRBJ2-3	TGCAGTGCTTTTCAGACTAGCAGTACAGATACGCAGTATTTT	CSAFQTSSTDTQYF
TRBD2	many	TRBV30	TRBJ2-2	TGTGCCTGGGACCTTAGCGGGCTGAACACCGGGGAGCTGTTTTTT	CAWDLSGLNTGELFF
TRBD1	few	TRBV9	TRBJ1-5	TGTGCCAGCAGCCGGACAGGGGGAGATCAGCCCCAGCATTTT	CASSRTGGDQPQHF
TRBD1	few	TRBV10-2	TRBJ1-5	TGCGCCAGCAGCCAGGGGGCTAGACAGCCCCAGCATTTT	CASSQGARQPQHF
TRBD1	many	TRBV2	TRBJ1-1	TGTGCCAGCGATGGGAGCAGCGACAGGGTGTTAAACACTGAAGCTTTCTTT	CASDGSSDRVLNTEAFF
TRBD1	many	TRBV12-3/TRBV12-4	TRBJ2-2	TGTGCCAGCAGTGCAGGGGGTGGCACCGGGGAGCTGTTTTTT	CASSAGGGTGELFF
-	many	TRBV6-2/TRBV6-3	TRBJ1-1	TGTGCCAGCTCCGAAGGGGGTGGTATCACTGAAGCTTTCTTT	CASSEGGGITEAFF
TRBD1	many	TRBV24-1	TRBJ2-3	TGTGCCACCAGTGATCCGACGACAGGGACAGATACGCAGTATTTT	CATSDPTTGTDTQYF
-	-	TRBV3-1	TRBJ1-2	TGTGCCAGCAGCCAAGGGCAGTTCAATGGCTACACCTTC	CASSQGQFNGYTF
-	many	TRBV28	TRBJ2-7	TGTGCCAGCAGTTTAGTATTGGCCTCTTCTCACGAGCAGTACTTC	CASSLVLASSHEQYF
TRBD1	many	TRBV5-1	TRBJ2-1	TGCGCCAGCAGAACCGGGACAGGGGGCCAGGAGCAGTTCTTC	CASRTGTGGQEQFF
TRBD2	many	TRBV13	TRBJ2-1	TGTGCCAGCAGCCCGAGGACTAGCGTTGGTGAGCAGTTCTTC	CASSPRTSVGEQFF
-	many	TRBV3-1	TRBJ2-1	TGTGCCAGCAGCCAATCCCCTACCGGGTCCCCGAGGAATGAGCAGTTCTTC	CASSQSPTGSPRNEQFF
-	many	TRBV6-9	TRBJ2-3	TGTGCCAGCAGTTACAGGAGGGGGCGTAAAGATACGCAGTATTTT	CASSYRRGRKDTQYF
-	many	TRBV20-1	TRBJ2-3	TGCAGTGCTAGGCCGGGCACAGATACGCAGTATTTT	CSARPGTDTQYF
TRBD2	-	TRBV20-1	TRBJ2-4	TGCAGTGCAAACTTCGGGGACAGCCGACTAGCGGGAGAAGAGAACATTCAGTACTTC	CSANFGDSRLAGEENIQYF
-	many	TRBV6-4	TRBJ1-5	TGTGCCAGCAGTGACTCGGCGGGCAGCAATCAGCCCCAGCATTTT	CASSDSAGSNQPQHF
-	many	TRBV27	TRBJ2-7	TGTGCCAGCAGTTTTCACGGGGGTAGCGGAGGGGGCCTATCGTCTGAGCAGTACTTC	CASSFHGGSGGGLSSEQYF
TRBD2	few	TRBV10-2	TRBJ2-5	TGCGCCAGCAGTGACCTCGGGACTACCAACCAAGAGACCCAGTACTTC	CASSDLGTTNQETQYF
-	many	TRBV11-2	TRBJ2-7	TGTGCCAGCAGCTTTTTAGACCCTGCCGAGCAGTACTTC	CASSFLDPAEQYF
-	many	TRBV20-1	TRBJ2-5	TGCAGTGCTAGAGGGGACGGGGGGACCCAGTACTTC	CSARGDGGTQYF
TRBD1	many	TRBV27	TRBJ2-1	TGTGCCAGCAGTTCCCGGGACAGGGGGCACAGCTCCTACAATGAGCAGTTCTTC	CASSSRDRGHSSYNEQFF
-	many	TRBV20-1	TRBJ1-1	TGCAGTGCTAGGGGGAGGGGTTGGAACACTGAAGCTTTCTTT	CSARGRGWNTEAFF
TRBD1	-	TRBV14	TRBJ1-3	TGTGCCAGCAGCCAAACGGGACAGCTACTACGAAACACCATATATTTT	CASSQTGQLLRNTIYF
-	-	TRBV6-2/TRBV6-3	TRBJ1-2	TGTGCCAGCAGGGGTGGTTCCGAGAGCCACACCTTC	CASRGGSESHTF
-	-	TRBV7-3	TRBJ1-2	TGTGCCAGCAGGGCTGACGGGGGTAGTGGCTACACCTTC	CASRADGGSGYTF
-	few	TRBV20-1	TRBJ2-3	TGCAGTGCTAGGGATTCCAACACAGATACGCAGTATTTT	CSARDSNTDTQYF